The 27 T cell receptor beta chains below were found in one sample sequenced in a study of blood T cell repertoires in COVID-19. Clones were sequenced by immunoSEQ multiplex PCR, and TCRdb holds only the in-frame ones, with some missing. This table holds about 42,000 clones, roughly three quarters found once. The sequenced sample consisted of peripheral blood. The receptors shown here come from a man between 65 and 85 years old with active or convalescent COVID-19.

This chain uses TRBV30 with TRBJ1-6; D possibly corresponds to TRBD1 (5 bases). The CDR3 extends over 14 amino acids. The V end was cut by 0 bases, the J end by 7 bases, with 10 bases between. The V gene's germline CDR1 is GTSNPN and CDR2 SVGIG (reference sequence). This chain's CDR3 is CAWSVLRANSPLHF. The CDR3 DNA is TGTGCCTGGAGTGTACTCAGGGCGAATTCACCCCTCCACTTT.

The rearrangement joins TRBV5-1 to TRBJ2-3; the match to TRBD2 covers 11 bases. Germline values: CDR1 SGHRS, CDR2 YFSETQ. V lost 3 bases and J lost 2; bases outside the gene matches: 2. This CDR3 region has 15 residues. Here the CDR3 DNA reads TGCGCCAGCAGCTGGGGACTAGCGGACACAGATACGCAGTATTTT. Its protein product is CASSWGLADTDTQYF.

V gene TRBV11-2 combines with J gene TRBJ2-1; D is perhaps TRBD1 (5 bases). The CDR3 consists of 16 residues. Germline values: CDR1 SGHAT, CDR2 FQNNGV. Trimming pared 1 base from V and 2 bases from J, leaving 12 bases between. The CDR3 region has the DNA TGTGCCAGCAGCTTAGCCTACAGGCCAACCTACAATGAGCAGTTCTTC. Its protein is CASSLAYRPTYNEQFF.

The chain has TRBV30 and TRBJ1-3, with D unresolved. Germline CDR1 reads GTSNPN; CDR2 reads SVGIG (reference sequence). The germline V and J ends were trimmed by 2 bases and 0 bases, with 8 bases remaining between them. The CDR3 consists of 14 residues. For the CDR3, the DNA is TGTGCCTGGAGTAGAGACAACTCTGGAAACACCATATATTTT. Amino acids: CAWSRDNSGNTIYF.

V gene TRBV5-1 combines with J gene TRBJ1-5, with a tentative D call TRBD1 (5 bases). The germline V gene encodes CDR1 SGHRS and CDR2 YFSETQ. V lost 5 bases and J lost 0, with 6 bases in between. The CDR3 length is 13 residues. The CDR3 protein is CASRQDSNQPQHF. The CDR3 DNA reads TGCGCCAGCAGACAGGATAGCAATCAGCCCCAGCATTTT.

The chain uses TRBV9 and TRBJ1-6; D is ambiguous. V lost 3 bases, J lost 10 bases, and 29 bases lay in between. The CDR3 covers 19 residues. Germline CDR1 and CDR2: SGDLS and YYNGEE. CDR3 residues: CASSAGDGGLLGSYSPLHF. The CDR3 coding sequence is TGTGCCAGCAGCGCAGGAGACGGCGGGTTGCTGGGTTCTTACTCACCCCTCCACTTT.

In DNA, the CDR3 is TGTGCCAGCAGTGCGTCGGGACAGGTCTACACCTTC. Its translation is CASSASGQVYTF. The chain is built from TRBV27 and TRBJ1-2; 8 bases match TRBD1. Germline lookup yields CDR1 MNHEY and CDR2 SMNVEV (reference sequence). This CDR3 is built from 12 residues. Trimming at V came to 5 bases and at J to 10 bases, leaving 6 bases not matched to a gene.

By frequency in the sample, this clone is medium-sized (0.01 to 0.1%). The chain is built from TRBV10-1 and TRBJ2-5; no reliable D call. The CDR3 covers 14 residues. Per germline, CDR1 WNHNN and CDR2 SYGVQD (reference sequence). Trimming shortened V by 5 bases and J by 4 bases, and 14 bases separated the two germline ends. The CDR3 spells CASSSRSGLETQYF. CDR3 bases: TGCGCCAGCAGTAGCCGGAGTGGATTAGAGACCCAGTACTTC.

The genes are TRBV10-2 and TRBJ1-1; D is unclear. Trimming pared 3 bases from V and 5 bases from J, leaving 10 bases between. CDR3 length equals 13 residues. Germline CDR1 reads WSHSY; CDR2 reads SAAADI. As DNA, the CDR3 is TGCGCCAGCAGTGAAACTACGGGAACTGAAGCTTTCTTT. Translated: CASSETTGTEAFF.

This chain links TRBV7-9 with TRBJ2-7; a weak D match, TRBD2 (6 bases). The V and J ends lost 5 bases and 12 bases respectively, with 17 bases between them. Germline-derived CDR1 and CDR2 are SEHNR and FQNEAQ (reference sequence). This CDR3 is 12 amino acids long. CDR3 region: CASSPGGLRWYF. For the CDR3, the DNA is TGTGCCAGCAGCCCCGGGGGACTCCGGTGGTACTTC.

V and J are TRBV30 and TRBJ2-1, with a weak D call TRBD2 (5 bases). V lost 0 bases and J 9 bases, leaving 9 bases between the germline ends. Per germline, CDR1 GTSNPN and CDR2 SVGIG (reference sequence). This CDR3 spans 12 amino acids. CDR3 residues: CAWSVLEGEQFF. In nucleotides, the CDR3 is TGTGCCTGGAGTGTACTTGAGGGTGAGCAGTTCTTC.

V gene TRBV27 combines with J gene TRBJ2-5; a possible D gene is TRBD2 (6 bases). Germline V gene sequence: CDR1 MNHEY, CDR2 SMNVEV (reference sequence). CDR3 length equals 13 residues. Trimming left V 2 bases short and J 4 bases short, with 8 bases between. This CDR3 is CASSLRAGETQYF. The CDR3 DNA is TGTGCCAGCAGTTTACGAGCGGGAGAGACCCAGTACTTC.

This clone was seen a few times. The V gene is TRBV6-5, the J gene TRBJ1-5, with TRBD1 identical over 7 bases. Germline CDR1 is MNHEY and CDR2 is SVGAGI. V gave up 5 bases and J gave up 3 bases; unmatched junction bases: 7. The CDR3 consists of 15 residues. The DNA of the CDR3 is TGTGCCAGCAGTCAACAGGGGACAGCCAATCAGCCCCAGCATTTT. This codes for CASSQQGTANQPQHF.

V usage is TRBV5-6 and J usage is TRBJ2-7, with TRBD1 matching over 10 bases. V gave up 2 bases and J gave up 6 bases; unmatched junction bases: 5. Looked up from germline, CDR1 is SGHDT and CDR2 is YYEEEE. This CDR3 has 14 amino acids. The DNA for the CDR3 is TGTGCCAGCAGCTTAAGACAGGGGGCGGGCGAGCAGTACTTC. Translation gives CASSLRQGAGEQYF.

This chain connects TRBV4-2 to TRBJ2-1; 9 bases agree with TRBD2. Per germline, CDR1 LGHNA and CDR2 YNFKEQ. After removal of 1 base from V and 4 bases from J, the junction contained 5 bases not matched to a gene. The CDR3 extends over 16 amino acids. CDR3 protein: CASSQGSSGVYNEQFF. The CDR3 DNA reads TGTGCCAGCAGCCAAGGGTCTAGCGGGGTTTACAATGAGCAGTTCTTC.

The chain carries TRBV6-5 and TRBJ1-3; D is unclear. V was shortened by 6 bases and J by 4 bases, with 13 bases between the two germline ends. The CDR3 consists of 14 residues. Germline V gives CDR1 MNHEY, CDR2 SVGAGI. The CDR3 loop reads CASRPQNLGNTIYF. The CDR3 bases are TGTGCCAGCAGGCCCCAGAACCTCGGAAACACCATATATTTT.

The chain uses TRBV11-2 and TRBJ2-5; D is unclear. V was trimmed by 5 bases and J by 4 bases, leaving 20 bases between them. The CDR3 extends over 16 amino acids. From germline, CDR1 is SGHAT and CDR2 FQNNGV. Here the CDR3 reads CASSLSAREFRETQYF. CDR3 DNA: TGTGCCAGCAGCCTTAGTGCTAGAGAATTCCGAGAGACCCAGTACTTC. Combining the CDR3 with reference TRBV11-2 and TRBJ2-5 gives the whole variable domain EAGVAQSPRYKIIEKRQSVAFWCNPISGHATLYWYQQILGQGPKLLIQFQNNGVVDDSQLPKDRFSAERLKGVDSTLKIQPAKLEDSAVYLCASSLSAREFRETQYFGPGTRLLVL.

In DNA, the CDR3 is TGTGCCAGTAGCCCCCATTCCAGGGATCCCACAGATACGCAGTATTTT. This gives the protein CASSPHSRDPTDTQYF. V is TRBV19 and J is TRBJ2-3; maybe TRBD1 (5 bases). V shed 6 bases and J shed 2 bases, with 18 bases lying between them. The CDR3 covers 16 residues. Germline CDR1 LNHDA, CDR2 SQIVND (reference sequence).

This chain uses TRBV29-1 with TRBJ1-3; D gene unclear. The CDR3 contains 11 residues. V was cut by 6 bases and J by 8 bases, with 11 bases left in between. Per the germline V gene, CDR1 is SQVTM and CDR2 is ANQGSEA. The CDR3 nucleotides are TGCAGCGTGGTCAACGGAGACACCATATATTTT. Its protein is CSVVNGDTIYF.

The chain links TRBV7-3 to TRBJ2-3; a possible D gene is TRBD2 (7 bases). The CDR3 runs 14 residues. The germline V gene encodes CDR1 SGHTA and CDR2 FQGTGA. V lost 7 bases and J 6 bases, leaving 17 bases between the germline ends. The CDR3 here is CASKKGGNRDTQYF. Written as DNA, the CDR3 is TGTGCCAGCAAAAAGGGGGGGAATAGGGATACGCAGTATTTT.

V usage is TRBV7-9 and J usage is TRBJ2-7, with D possibly being TRBD2 (5 bases). Trimming cost V 5 bases and J 0 bases, with 11 bases left between them. Germline V gene sequence: CDR1 SEHNR, CDR2 FQNEAQ (reference sequence). The CDR3 spans 14 residues. As DNA, the CDR3 is TGTGCCAGCAGCGAACCGGGGAGCTCCTACGAGCAGTACTTC. The encoded protein is CASSEPGSSYEQYF.

The chain is built from TRBV6-6 and TRBJ1-3; D is unresolved. Germline CDR1 MNHNY, CDR2 SVGAGI (reference sequence). The CDR3 length is 15 residues. The V end was cut by 5 bases, the J end by 4 bases, with 15 bases between. CDR3 loop: CASSTTRESGNTIYF. DNA of the CDR3: TGTGCCAGCAGTACGACAAGGGAGTCCGGAAACACCATATATTTT.

The J gene is TRBJ2-7, the V gene TRBV3-1 (or the pseudogene TRBV3-2); TRBD2 matches at 9 bases. Germline V gene data show CDR1 as LGHDT and CDR2 as YNNKEL (reference sequence). The CDR3 is 18 residues long. V gave up 0 bases and J gave up 4 bases; unmatched junction bases: 13. This chain's CDR3 is CASSQDPWGRGGLYEQYF. DNA for the CDR3: TGTGCCAGCAGCCAAGACCCTTGGGGGCGGGGGGGTCTGTACGAGCAGTACTTC.

This chain connects TRBV20-1 to TRBJ1-4; no clear D gene. The CDR3 spans 12 residues. The germline V gene encodes CDR1 DFQATT and CDR2 SNEGSKA (reference sequence). V lost 3 bases to trimming and J lost 5 bases, with 7 bases between them. The CDR3 region has the DNA TGCAGTGCTAGTGGGCTCAATGAAAAACTGTTTTTT. It codes for CSASGLNEKLFF.

This rearrangement joins TRBV5-1 to TRBJ2-5; 13 bases agree with TRBD2. The CDR3 extends over 16 amino acids. V shed 6 bases and J 0 bases; nucleotides not matched to a gene: 5. Germline values: CDR1 SGHRS, CDR2 YFSETQ. The CDR3: CASKTGTSGDQETQYF. CDR3 DNA: TGCGCCAGCAAGACCGGGACTAGCGGGGACCAAGAGACCCAGTACTTC. Drawing the rest from reference TRBV5-1 and TRBJ2-5, the complete variable domain is KAGVTQTPRYLIKTRGQQVTLSCSPISGHRSVSWYQQTPGQGLQFLFEYFSETQRNKGNFPGRFSGRQFSNSRSEMNVSTLELGDSALYLCASKTGTSGDQETQYFGPGTRLLVL.

The chain has TRBV6-6 and TRBJ1-2; 7 nucleotides align to TRBD1. The CDR3 length is 15 residues. The J segment lost 4 bases and the V segment lost 6 bases, leaving 11 bases of the junction unmatched. CDR1 MNHNY and CDR2 SVGAGI come from the germline V gene (reference sequence). This chain's CDR3 is CASRSSQGRSYGYTF. The CDR3 nucleotides read TGTGCCAGCAGATCCTCACAGGGGAGATCCTATGGCTACACCTTC.

The chain couples TRBV29-1 to TRBJ2-1, with D perhaps matching TRBD2 (5 bases). The germline gives CDR1 SQVTM, CDR2 ANQGSEA. The CDR3 spans 14 residues. Trimming removed 6 bases at V and 8 bases at J, with 20 bases between. The CDR3 is CSVGNEPVKYEQFF. The CDR3 nucleotides read TGCAGCGTCGGGAACGAGCCGGTGAAATATGAGCAGTTCTTC.